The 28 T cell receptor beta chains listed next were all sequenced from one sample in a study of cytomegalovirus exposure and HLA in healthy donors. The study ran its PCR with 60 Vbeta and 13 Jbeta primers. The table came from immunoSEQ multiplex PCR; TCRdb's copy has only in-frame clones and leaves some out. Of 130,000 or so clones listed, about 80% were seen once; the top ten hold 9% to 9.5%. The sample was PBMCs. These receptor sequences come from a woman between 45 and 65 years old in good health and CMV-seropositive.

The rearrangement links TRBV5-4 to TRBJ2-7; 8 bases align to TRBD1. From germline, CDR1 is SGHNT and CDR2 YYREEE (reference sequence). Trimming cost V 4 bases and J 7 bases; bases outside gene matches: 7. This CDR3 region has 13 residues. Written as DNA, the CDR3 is TGTGCCAGCAGCCCGGACAGGGCGAAAGAGCAGTACTTC. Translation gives CASSPDRAKEQYF.

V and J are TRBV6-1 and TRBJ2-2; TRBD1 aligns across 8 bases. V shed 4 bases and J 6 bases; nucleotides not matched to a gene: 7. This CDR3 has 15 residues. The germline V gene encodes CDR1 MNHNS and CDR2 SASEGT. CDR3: CASSVNRGYAGELFF. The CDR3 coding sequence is TGTGCCAGCAGTGTGAACAGGGGGTACGCCGGGGAGCTGTTTTTT.

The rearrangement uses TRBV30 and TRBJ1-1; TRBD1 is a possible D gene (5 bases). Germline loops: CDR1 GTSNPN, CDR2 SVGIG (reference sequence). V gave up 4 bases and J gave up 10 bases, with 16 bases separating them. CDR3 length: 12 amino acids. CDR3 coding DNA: TGTGCCTGGATGAACCCAGGGTCTGTAGCTTTCTTT. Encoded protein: CAWMNPGSVAFF.

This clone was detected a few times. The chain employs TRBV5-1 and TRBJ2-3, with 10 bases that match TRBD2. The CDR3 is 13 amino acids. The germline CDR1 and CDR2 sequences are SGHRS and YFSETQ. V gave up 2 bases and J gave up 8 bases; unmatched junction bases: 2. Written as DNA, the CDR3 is TGCGCCAGCAGCTTAATAGCGGGAGGTACGCAGTATTTT. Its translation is CASSLIAGGTQYF.

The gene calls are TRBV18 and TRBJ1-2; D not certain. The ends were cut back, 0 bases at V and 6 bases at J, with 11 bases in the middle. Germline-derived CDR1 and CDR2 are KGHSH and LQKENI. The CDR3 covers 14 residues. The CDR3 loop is CASSPPWPQDGYTF. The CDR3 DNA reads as TGTGCCAGCTCACCACCATGGCCTCAGGATGGCTACACCTTC. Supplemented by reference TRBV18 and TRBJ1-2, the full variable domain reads NAGVMQNPRHLVRRRGQEARLRCSPMKGHSHVYWYRQLPEEGLKFMVYLQKENIIDESGMPKERFSAEFPKEGPSILRIQQVVRGDSAAYFCASSPPWPQDGYTFGSGTRLTVV.

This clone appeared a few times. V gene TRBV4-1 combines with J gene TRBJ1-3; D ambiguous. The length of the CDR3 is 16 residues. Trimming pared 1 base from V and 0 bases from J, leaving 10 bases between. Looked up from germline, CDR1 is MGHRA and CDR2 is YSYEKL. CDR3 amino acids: CASSQVAAGSGNTIYF. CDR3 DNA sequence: TGCGCCAGCAGCCAAGTGGCGGCCGGCTCTGGAAACACCATATATTTT.

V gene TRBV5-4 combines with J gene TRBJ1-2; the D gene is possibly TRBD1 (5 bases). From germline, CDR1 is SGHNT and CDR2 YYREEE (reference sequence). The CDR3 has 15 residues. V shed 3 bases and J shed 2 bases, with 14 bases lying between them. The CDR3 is CASSSASGGNYGYTF. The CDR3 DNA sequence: TGTGCCAGCAGCTCAGCCTCGGGGGGAAACTATGGCTACACCTTC.

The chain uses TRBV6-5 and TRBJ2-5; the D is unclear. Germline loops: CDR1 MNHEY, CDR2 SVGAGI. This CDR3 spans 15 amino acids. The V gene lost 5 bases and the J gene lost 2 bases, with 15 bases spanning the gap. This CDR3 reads CASSPVLSDQETQYF. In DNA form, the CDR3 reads TGTGCCAGCAGTCCCGTCCTCTCAGATCAAGAGACCCAGTACTTC.

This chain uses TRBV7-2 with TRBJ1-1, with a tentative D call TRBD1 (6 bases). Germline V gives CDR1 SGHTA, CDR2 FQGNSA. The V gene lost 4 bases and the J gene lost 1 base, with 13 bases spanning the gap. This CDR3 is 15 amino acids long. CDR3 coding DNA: TGTGCCAGCAGCTCCCTAGGGGGACAGAACACTGAAGCTTTCTTT. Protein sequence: CASSSLGGQNTEAFF. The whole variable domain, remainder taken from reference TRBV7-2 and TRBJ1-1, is GAGVSQSPSNKVTEKGKDVELRCDPISGHTALYWYRQSLGQGLEFLIYFQGNSAPDKSGLPSDRFSAERTGGSVSTLTIQRTQQEDSAVYLCASSSLGGQNTEAFFGQGTRLTVV.

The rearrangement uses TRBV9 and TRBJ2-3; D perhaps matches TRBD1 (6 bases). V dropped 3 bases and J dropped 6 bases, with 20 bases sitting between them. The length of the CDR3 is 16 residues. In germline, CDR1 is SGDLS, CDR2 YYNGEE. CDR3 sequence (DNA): TGTGCCAGCAGCGAGGCCCCTACAGGGTCGTACGATACGCAGTATTTT. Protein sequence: CASSEAPTGSYDTQYF.

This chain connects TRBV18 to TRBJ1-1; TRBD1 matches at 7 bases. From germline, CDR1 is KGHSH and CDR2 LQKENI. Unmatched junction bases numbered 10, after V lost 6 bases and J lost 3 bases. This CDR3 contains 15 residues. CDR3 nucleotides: TGTGCCAGCTCCCCGACGACAGGGCATGACACTGAAGCTTTCTTT. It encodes CASSPTTGHDTEAFF.

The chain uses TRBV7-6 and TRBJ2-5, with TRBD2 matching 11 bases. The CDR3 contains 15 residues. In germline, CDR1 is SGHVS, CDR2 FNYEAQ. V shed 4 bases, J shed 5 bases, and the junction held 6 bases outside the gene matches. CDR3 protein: CASSYSGGAAETQYF. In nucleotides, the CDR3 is TGTGCCAGCAGCTATAGCGGGGGGGCCGCGGAGACCCAGTACTTC.

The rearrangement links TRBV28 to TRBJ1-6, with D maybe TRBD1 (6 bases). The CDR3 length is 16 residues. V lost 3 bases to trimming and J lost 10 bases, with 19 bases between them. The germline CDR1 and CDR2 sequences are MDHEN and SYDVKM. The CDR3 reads CASSFFGQAQGSPLHF. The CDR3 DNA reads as TGTGCCAGCAGTTTTTTCGGGCAGGCACAGGGATCACCCCTCCACTTT.

CDR3 in amino acids: CASSTGLGRSYNEQFF. In DNA, the CDR3 is TGTGCCAGTAGTACGGGACTAGGTCGGTCCTACAATGAGCAGTTCTTC. J is TRBJ2-1 and V is TRBV19; 8 bases line up with TRBD2. With V trimmed by 4 bases and J by 1 base, 6 bases remained unmatched. CDR3 length: 16 amino acids. Germline-derived CDR1 and CDR2 are LNHDA and SQIVND (reference sequence).

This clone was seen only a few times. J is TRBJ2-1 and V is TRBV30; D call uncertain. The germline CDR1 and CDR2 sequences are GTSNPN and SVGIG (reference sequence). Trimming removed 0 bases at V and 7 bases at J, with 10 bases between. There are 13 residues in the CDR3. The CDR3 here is CAWSVQTSNEQFF. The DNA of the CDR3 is TGTGCCTGGAGTGTACAAACGTCGAATGAGCAGTTCTTC.

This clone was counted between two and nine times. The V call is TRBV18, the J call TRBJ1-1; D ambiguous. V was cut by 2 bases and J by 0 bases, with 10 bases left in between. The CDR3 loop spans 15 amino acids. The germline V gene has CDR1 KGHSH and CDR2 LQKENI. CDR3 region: CASSPWQNLNTEAFF. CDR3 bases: TGTGCCAGCTCACCATGGCAGAACCTGAACACTGAAGCTTTCTTT.

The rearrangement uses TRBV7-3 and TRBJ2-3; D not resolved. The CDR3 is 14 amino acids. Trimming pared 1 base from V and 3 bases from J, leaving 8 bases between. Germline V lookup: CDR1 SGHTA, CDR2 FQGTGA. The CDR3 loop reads CASSLKQSTDTQYF. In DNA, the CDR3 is TGTGCCAGCAGCTTAAAACAGAGTACAGATACGCAGTATTTT.

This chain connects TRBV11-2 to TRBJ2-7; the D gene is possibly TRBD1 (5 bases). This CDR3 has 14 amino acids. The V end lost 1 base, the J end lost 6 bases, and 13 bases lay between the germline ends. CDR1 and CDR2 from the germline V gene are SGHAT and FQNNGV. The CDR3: CASSLVQGFGEQYF. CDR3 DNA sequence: TGTGCCAGCAGCTTAGTCCAGGGTTTCGGCGAGCAGTACTTC. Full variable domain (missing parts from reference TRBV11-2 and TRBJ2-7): EAGVAQSPRYKIIEKRQSVAFWCNPISGHATLYWYQQILGQGPKLLIQFQNNGVVDDSQLPKDRFSAERLKGVDSTLKIQPAKLEDSAVYLCASSLVQGFGEQYFGPGTRLTVT.

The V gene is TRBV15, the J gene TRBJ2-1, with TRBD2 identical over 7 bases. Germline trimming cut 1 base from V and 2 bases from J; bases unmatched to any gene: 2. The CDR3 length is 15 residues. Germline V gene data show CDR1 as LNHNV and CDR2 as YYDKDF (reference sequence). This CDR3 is CATSRVREAYNEQFF. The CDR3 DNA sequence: TGTGCCACCAGCAGAGTCCGGGAGGCCTACAATGAGCAGTTCTTC. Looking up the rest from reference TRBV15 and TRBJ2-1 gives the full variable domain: DAMVIQNPRYQVTQFGKPVTLSCSQTLNHNVMYWYQQKSSQAPKLLFHYYDKDFNNEADTPDNFQSRRPNTSFCFLDIRSPGLGDTAMYLCATSRVREAYNEQFFGPGTRLTVL.

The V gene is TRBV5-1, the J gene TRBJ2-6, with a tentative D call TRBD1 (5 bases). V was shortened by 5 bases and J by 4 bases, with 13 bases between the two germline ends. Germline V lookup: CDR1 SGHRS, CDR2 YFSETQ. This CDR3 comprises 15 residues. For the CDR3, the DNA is TGCGCCAGCAGACCACAGGCGGAGGGGGCCAACGTCCTGACTTTC. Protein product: CASRPQAEGANVLTF.

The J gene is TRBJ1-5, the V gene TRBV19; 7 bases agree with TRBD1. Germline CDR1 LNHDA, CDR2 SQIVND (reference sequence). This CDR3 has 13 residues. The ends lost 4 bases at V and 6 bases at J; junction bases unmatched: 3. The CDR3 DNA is TGTGCCAGTAGTAAAGACAGGGTTCAGCCCCAGCATTTT. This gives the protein CASSKDRVQPQHF.

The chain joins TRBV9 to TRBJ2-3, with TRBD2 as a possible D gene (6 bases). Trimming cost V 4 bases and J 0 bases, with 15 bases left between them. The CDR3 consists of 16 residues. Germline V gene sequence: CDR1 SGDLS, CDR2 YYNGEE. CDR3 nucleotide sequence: TGTGCCAGCAGCCCCTATGTGGGGACTAGCACAGATACGCAGTATTTT. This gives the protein CASSPYVGTSTDTQYF.

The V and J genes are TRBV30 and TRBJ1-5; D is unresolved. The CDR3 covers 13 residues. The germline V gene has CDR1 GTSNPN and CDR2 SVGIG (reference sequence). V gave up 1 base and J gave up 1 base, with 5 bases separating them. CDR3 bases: TGTGCCTGGAGTGATGGCAGCAATCAGCCCCAGCATTTT. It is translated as CAWSDGSNQPQHF.

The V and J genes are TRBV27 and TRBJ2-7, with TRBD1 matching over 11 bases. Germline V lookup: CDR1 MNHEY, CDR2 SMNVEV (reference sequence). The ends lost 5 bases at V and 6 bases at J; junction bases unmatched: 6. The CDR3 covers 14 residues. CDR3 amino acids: CASSLRDRGAEQYF. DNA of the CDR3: TGTGCCAGCAGTCTCCGGGACAGGGGGGCCGAGCAGTACTTC.

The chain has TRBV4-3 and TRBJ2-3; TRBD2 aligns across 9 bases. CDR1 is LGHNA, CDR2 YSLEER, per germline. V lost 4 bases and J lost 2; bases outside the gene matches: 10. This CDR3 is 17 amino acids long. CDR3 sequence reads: CASSPRVAGAITDTQYF. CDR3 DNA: TGCGCCAGCAGCCCCCGGGTAGCGGGGGCGATCACAGATACGCAGTATTTT.

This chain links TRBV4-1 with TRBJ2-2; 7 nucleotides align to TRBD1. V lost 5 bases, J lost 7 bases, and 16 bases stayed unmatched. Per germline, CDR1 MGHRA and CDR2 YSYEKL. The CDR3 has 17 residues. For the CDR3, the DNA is TGCGCCAGCAGCAAGGTTACCGGGACAGCGATCGGCGGGGAGCTGTTTTTT. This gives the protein CASSKVTGTAIGGELFF.

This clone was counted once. CDR3 nucleotide sequence: TGTGCCATCAGTGAGTCGTTCGGGGAGCCAAACTCCTACGAGCAGTACTTC. It specifies CAISESFGEPNSYEQYF. The V call is TRBV10-3, the J call TRBJ2-7; maybe TRBD2 (5 bases). Deletions cut 0 bases from V and 0 bases from J, with 15 bases between. The CDR3 length is 17 residues. CDR1 ENHRY and CDR2 SYGVKD come from the germline V gene.

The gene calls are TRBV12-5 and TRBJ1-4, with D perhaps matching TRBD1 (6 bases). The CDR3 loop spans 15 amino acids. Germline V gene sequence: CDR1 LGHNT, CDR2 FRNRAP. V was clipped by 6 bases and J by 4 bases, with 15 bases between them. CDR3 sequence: CASGRNRDHNEKLFF. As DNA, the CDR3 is TGTGCTAGTGGCCGAAACAGGGATCATAATGAAAAACTGTTTTTT.